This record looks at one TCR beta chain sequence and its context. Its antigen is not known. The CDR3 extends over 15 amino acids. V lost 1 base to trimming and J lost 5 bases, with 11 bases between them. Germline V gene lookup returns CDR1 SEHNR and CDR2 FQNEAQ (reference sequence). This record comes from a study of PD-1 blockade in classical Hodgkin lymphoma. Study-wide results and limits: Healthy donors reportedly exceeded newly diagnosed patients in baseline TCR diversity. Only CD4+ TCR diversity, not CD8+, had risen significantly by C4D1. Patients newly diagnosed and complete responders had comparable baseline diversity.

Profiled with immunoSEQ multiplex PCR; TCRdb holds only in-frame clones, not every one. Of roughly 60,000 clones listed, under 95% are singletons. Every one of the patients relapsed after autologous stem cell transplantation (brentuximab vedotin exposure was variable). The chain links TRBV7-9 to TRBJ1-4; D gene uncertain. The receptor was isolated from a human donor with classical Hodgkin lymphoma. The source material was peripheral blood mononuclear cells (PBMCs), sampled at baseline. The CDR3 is CASSLDGIPNEKLFF. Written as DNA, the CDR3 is TGTGCCAGCAGCTTAGACGGGATCCCAAATGAAAAACTGTTTTTT.